The 2 T cell receptor beta chains below all came from one sample that was sequenced in a study of T cell repertoires in MIS-A myocarditis. The data were produced by immunoSEQ multiplex PCR, yet TCRdb's version contains in-frame clones alone and is incomplete. The data contain thousands of clones, approximately 80% of them singletons. Sequences were obtained from right inferior lung lobe tissue obtained at autopsy. The receptors originated from a man aged 18 to 30 with fulminant myocarditis from multisystem inflammatory syndrome in adults (MIS-A) after COVID-19.

This chain uses TRBV4-2 with TRBJ1-6; 8 bases match TRBD1. Trimming at V came to 1 base and at J to 9 bases, leaving 8 bases not matched to a gene. The CDR3 runs to 16 residues. Germline loops: CDR1 LGHNA, CDR2 YNFKEQ. The CDR3 DNA is TGTGCCAGCAGCCAAGCGTCGGGACAGGCCACTTCACCCCTCCACTTT. Translating gives CASSQASGQATSPLHF.

This sequence joins TRBV9 and TRBJ2-3, with unresolved D. The V and J ends lost 4 bases and 6 bases respectively, with 9 bases between them. CDR1 SGDLS and CDR2 YYNGEE come from the germline V gene. The CDR3 length is 12 residues. The CDR3 reads CASSLSSDTQYF. The DNA for the CDR3 is TGTGCCAGCAGCCTTTCGAGTGATACGCAGTATTTT.